These 7 T cell receptor beta chains were sequenced from one sample in a study of T cell responses to AZD1222 COVID-19 vaccine. Using immunoSEQ multiplex PCR, the repertoire was profiled, and TCRdb retains in-frame clones only, with some absent. In the table there are 150,000 to 200,000 clones, 85% to 95% of which are singletons. The sequencing here drew on peripheral blood, taken on day 0 of AZD1222 vaccination. Receptors were obtained from an adult in good health.

V gene TRBV4-1 combines with J gene TRBJ2-1; D remains ambiguous. The CDR3 has 16 residues. Trimming took 2 bases from V and 0 from J, leaving 11 bases between them. The germline CDR1 and CDR2 sequences are MGHRA and YSYEKL. The DNA of the CDR3 is TGCGCCAGCAGCCAACTAGACATTATCTCCTACAATGAGCAGTTCTTC. Translation gives CASSQLDIISYNEQFF.

CDR3 nucleotides: TGCAGCGTTGTAAGGGCAGGACAAGAGACCCAGTACTTC. It is translated as CSVVRAGQETQYF. This chain links TRBV29-1 with TRBJ2-5; D gene ambiguous. Germline V gives CDR1 SQVTM, CDR2 ANQGSEA. The V end was cut by 4 bases, the J end by 2 bases, with 11 bases between. The CDR3 is made up of 13 amino acids.

This chain joins TRBV2 and TRBJ1-2; no definite D call. Germline V CDR1 and CDR2: SNHLY, FYNNEI. V was trimmed by 7 bases and J by 3 bases, leaving 12 bases between them. The CDR3 spans 13 residues. The CDR3 bases are TGTGCCAGCAACCACCAACAAGACTATGGCTACACCTTC. Translating it yields CASNHQQDYGYTF. Drawing the rest from reference TRBV2 and TRBJ1-2, the complete variable domain is EPEVTQTPSHQVTQMGQEVILRCVPISNHLYFYWYRQILGQKVEFLVSFYNNEISEKSEIFDDQFSVERPDGSNFTLKIRSTKLEDSAMYFCASNHQQDYGYTFGSGTRLTVV.

V usage is TRBV4-2 and J usage is TRBJ1-2; 7 nucleotides align to TRBD1. Germline lookup yields CDR1 LGHNA and CDR2 YNFKEQ. The CDR3 is 15 amino acids. J was trimmed by 4 bases and V by 0 bases; bases with no gene match: 5. The CDR3 reads CASSQERTGSYGYTF. The CDR3 nucleotides are TGTGCCAGCAGCCAAGAGCGGACAGGATCCTATGGCTACACCTTC.

The table lists this clone with a count of one. Written as DNA, the CDR3 is TGTGCCAGCAGTCACACGTCAACTAATGAAAAACTGTTTTTT. Its translation is CASSHTSTNEKLFF. This chain joins TRBV5-6 and TRBJ1-4; no clear D. The CDR3 totals 14 residues. CDR1 and CDR2 (germline): SGHDT, YYEEEE. V was cut by 5 bases and J by 0 bases, with 8 bases left in between.

This chain connects TRBV10-3 to TRBJ1-1; 8 bases map to TRBD1. CDR3 length equals 15 residues. Germline-derived CDR1 and CDR2 are ENHRY and SYGVKD. V gave up 3 bases and J gave up 0 bases; unmatched junction bases: 3. The CDR3 loop reads CAISDNRGVNTEAFF. The CDR3, as DNA: TGTGCCATCAGTGATAACAGGGGGGTGAACACTGAAGCTTTCTTT.

The table lists this clone with a count of one. The rearrangement uses TRBV29-1 and TRBJ1-2, with D possibly TRBD1 on 6 matching bases. V was cut by 7 bases and J by 3 bases, with 15 bases left in between. In germline, CDR1 is SQVTM, CDR2 ANQGSEA. This CDR3 contains 13 residues. Written as DNA, the CDR3 is TGCAGCGGATCAACAGGGAGTTACTATGGCTACACCTTC. It specifies CSGSTGSYYGYTF.